What follows is one T cell receptor (beta chain) and its context. The data were produced by immunoSEQ multiplex PCR, yet TCRdb's version contains in-frame clones alone and is incomplete. This repertoire shows under 20,000 clones, approximately 85% found once; its top ten account for 21%. This CDR3 region has 14 residues. Germline assignment: CDR1 LNHDA and CDR2 SQIVND (reference sequence). Trimming pared 3 bases from V and 3 bases from J, leaving 10 bases between. This entry comes from a study of blood T cell repertoires in COVID-19. In the study overall: PBMCs, B-cell-depleted T cells, or T cells were the source of the cDNA or gDNA that made up the material.

The sequence derives from an elderly man with active COVID-19. Sequencing used peripheral blood. The chain links TRBV19 to TRBJ2-3, with D unclear. Here the CDR3 reads CASSISPRTDTQYF. The CDR3 DNA reads as TGTGCCAGTAGTATCTCCCCGAGGACAGATACGCAGTATTTT.